The rows below give T cell receptor beta chains drawn from one sample of a study of CD8+ T cells in alopecia areata. Produced via immunoSEQ multiplex PCR; TCRdb's table is partial and in-frame only. The sample has 150,000 to 190,000 clones, under 60% seen once; the top ten hold roughly a fifth. The input for sequencing was CD8+ T cells sorted from blood, taken at week 0. The receptors were sampled from a human donor with alopecia areata. The CDR3 runs from the conserved cysteine through the conserved F or W. The D gene is left open where the match is weak. Some rows mark clone size as missing; the rest say once, few, many or name a class of expanded clone.

size | J | V | D | DNA | CDR3
NA | TRBJ1-1 | TRBV29-1 | NA | TGCAGCGTTCTGGGGGGCCCTGAAGCTTTCTTT | CSVLGGPEAFF
NA | TRBJ2-3 | TRBV5-6 | NA | TGTGCCAGCAGCTTGGGGTCAGATACGCAGTATTTT | CASSLGSDTQYF
NA | TRBJ2-7 | TRBV9 | NA | TGTGCCAGCAGCAAAGGGGGGGACATCTCCTACGAGCAGTACTTC | CASSKGGDISYEQYF
NA | TRBJ2-1 | TRBV7-9 | NA | TGTGCCAGCAGCTTCTTTGACCAGCCCTCCTACAATGAGCAGTTCTTC | CASSFFDQPSYNEQFF
NA | TRBJ1-1 | TRBV2 | TRBD1 | TGTGCCAGCAGAAGGACACAGGGGAGCACTGAAGCTTTCTTT | CASRRTQGSTEAFF
few | TRBJ2-2 | TRBV2 | NA | TGTGCCAGCAGTTCCGGGACTTCGAACACCGGGGAGCTGTTTTTT | CASSSGTSNTGELFF
NA | TRBJ1-4 | TRBV6-6 | TRBD1 | TGTGCCGGGGGACAGGGACCCGAAAAACTGTTTTTT | CAGGQGPEKLFF
NA | TRBJ1-1 | TRBV4-1 | TRBD1 | TGCGCCAGCAGCCAAGAAGGGGGCGGGGGTCAAGCTTTCTTT | CASSQEGGGGQAFF
NA | TRBJ1-4 | TRBV29-1 | NA | TGCAGCGTTGTGGGGGTGACTAATGAAAAACTGTTTTTT | CSVVGVTNEKLFF
NA | TRBJ2-3 | TRBV5-6 | NA | TGTGCCAGCAGGGCGTCCACAGATACGCAGTATTTT | CASRASTDTQYF
few | TRBJ1-2 | TRBV11-2 | NA | TGTGCCAGCAGCTTAGGAGCATCTAACTATGGCTACACCTTC | CASSLGASNYGYTF
NA | TRBJ2-3 | TRBV28 | NA | TGTGCCAGCAGTTCAACTAGAGGATGGACAGATACGCAGTATTTT | CASSSTRGWTDTQYF
NA | TRBJ2-5 | TRBV11-2 | NA | TGTGCCAGCAGCTTACCAGAAGAGACCCAGTACTTC | CASSLPEETQYF
NA | TRBJ2-7 | TRBV30 | NA | TGTGCCTGGAGTATCGGGAATAGCGAGCAGTACTTC | CAWSIGNSEQYF
NA | TRBJ2-1 | TRBV13 | TRBD2 | TGTGCCAGCAGCCCGGGGGGGAGCTACAATGAGCAGTTCTTC | CASSPGGSYNEQFF
NA | TRBJ1-1 | TRBV7-9 | NA | TGTGCCAGCAGCGGACGGGTGAACACTGAAGCTTTCTTT | CASSGRVNTEAFF
once | TRBJ2-3 | TRBV2 | TRBD1 | TGTGCCAGCAGTGATGGGACAGGGGCAGAGGATACGCAGTATTTT | CASSDGTGAEDTQYF
few | TRBJ2-3 | TRBV29-1 | NA | TGCAGCGTTGCCCAAACTTACACAGATACGCAGTATTTT | CSVAQTYTDTQYF
NA | TRBJ2-3 | TRBV2 | TRBD2 | TGTGCCAGCATTAGGAAAGCGGGGGATACGCAGTATTTT | CASIRKAGDTQYF
NA | TRBJ2-7 | TRBV13 | NA | TGTGCCAGCAGCTTAGTGGACAGTTCCTACGAGCAGTACTTC | CASSLVDSSYEQYF
NA | TRBJ2-7 | TRBV5-1 | NA | TGCGCCAGCAGCCCGCGGGCCGATGCCTACGAGCAGTACTTC | CASSPRADAYEQYF
NA | TRBJ2-1 | TRBV5-6 | TRBD2 | TGTGCCAGCAGCTCGACCGGGACTAGCGGGGTCGATGAGCAGTTCTTC | CASSSTGTSGVDEQFF
NA | TRBJ2-7 | TRBV19 | NA | TGTGCCAGTAGTGACGGTAGCTACGAGCAGTACTTC | CASSDGSYEQYF
few | TRBJ2-7 | TRBV13 | NA | TGTGCCAGCAGCTCCTCCTACGAGCAGTACTTC | CASSSSYEQYF
NA | TRBJ2-6 | TRBV6-5 | NA | TGTGCCAGCAGTTACGGGGCCGCCTCTGGGGCCAACGTCCTGACTTTC | CASSYGAASGANVLTF
NA | TRBJ1-5 | TRBV19 | NA | TGTGCCAGTAGTATGACGTATCAGCCCCAGCATTTT | CASSMTYQPQHF
NA | TRBJ1-2 | TRBV9 | NA | TGTGCCAGCAGCGTAGGGACGGAATATGGCTACACCTTC | CASSVGTEYGYTF
NA | TRBJ2-7 | TRBV11-2 | NA | TGTGCCAGCAGCTCCAGCGGCCCCTCCTACGAGCAGTACTTC | CASSSSGPSYEQYF
NA | TRBJ2-7 | TRBV5-1 | NA | TGCGCCAGCAGCTCTGGATACGAGCAGTACTTC | CASSSGYEQYF
NA | TRBJ2-3 | TRBV7-2 | NA | TGTGCCAGCAGCTTAGGCGTGGTCTCAGATACGCAGTATTTT | CASSLGVVSDTQYF
NA | TRBJ2-7 | TRBV4-3 | NA | TGCGCCAGCAGCCAATCCCTGACTAACGAGCAGTACTTC | CASSQSLTNEQYF
NA | TRBJ2-5 | TRBV9 | TRBD2 | TGTGCCAGCAGCGTAGCGGGGGGGCCACGGGAGACCCAGTACTTC | CASSVAGGPRETQYF
once | TRBJ2-5 | TRBV4-3 | TRBD1 | TGCGCCAGCAGCCAGGATACAGGGGTTGCCGGCGAGACCCAGTACTTC | CASSQDTGVAGETQYF
NA | TRBJ1-4 | TRBV5-6 | TRBD1 | TGTGCCAGCAGCTCGGCCGGACAGGGGGTGACGAAACTGTTTTTT | CASSSAGQGVTKLFF
NA | TRBJ2-7 | TRBV5-1 | TRBD1 | TGCGCCAGCTACCCCGGGACAGGGGTTGGCGAGCAGTACTTC | CASYPGTGVGEQYF
NA | TRBJ2-2 | TRBV30 | NA | TGTGCCTGGAGTGTCAAGGGCCCGAAGGCCGGGGAGCTGTTTTTT | CAWSVKGPKAGELFF
once | TRBJ1-2 | TRBV29-1 | TRBD1 | TGCAGCGCTGGGGACAGCGCCCTAGATGGCTACACCTTC | CSAGDSALDGYTF
NA | TRBJ2-2 | TRBV5-1 | NA | TGCGCCAGCAGCCGGACTGCCTCGAACACCGGGGAGCTGTTTTTT | CASSRTASNTGELFF
once | TRBJ1-3 | TRBV29-1 | NA | TGCAGCGTTGTTTGGAGCTCTGGAAACACCATATATTTT | CSVVWSSGNTIYF
few | TRBJ1-1 | TRBV4-3 | NA | TGCGCCAGCAGCCAAGATAATTCGGGGGTCCCTGAAGCTTTCTTT | CASSQDNSGVPEAFF
few | TRBJ2-7 | TRBV13 | NA | TGTGCCAGCAGCGAGGAGGGGGGGTCCTACGAGCAGTACTTC | CASSEEGGSYEQYF
few | TRBJ2-7 | TRBV27 | NA | TGTGCCAGCAGTTTGGCTGGGCCCTACGAGCAGTACTTC | CASSLAGPYEQYF
NA | TRBJ1-5 | TRBV7-9 | NA | TGCGCCAGCAGCCAAGATCGGGGTAGCAATCAGCCCCAGCATTTT | CASSQDRGSNQPQHF
NA | TRBJ2-1 | TRBV19 | NA | TGTGCCAGTAGTATTTCCCCTACACGGTACAATGAGCAGTTCTTC | CASSISPTRYNEQFF
few | TRBJ2-1 | TRBV14 | TRBD1 | TGTGCCAGCAGCCAAGAGGGACAGGGCTACAATGAGCAGTTCTTC | CASSQEGQGYNEQFF
once | TRBJ2-7 | TRBV6-1 | NA | TGTGCCAGCAGTGAAGCGCTTCGTGGATACGAGCAGTACTTC | CASSEALRGYEQYF
NA | TRBJ1-5 | TRBV30 | TRBD1 | TGTGCCTGGAGTACCGGACAGGGCAATCAGCCCCAGCATTTT | CAWSTGQGNQPQHF
few | TRBJ1-1 | TRBV30 | NA | TGTGCCTGGAGTGGACGAAGTACCGCTGAAGCTTTCTTT | CAWSGRSTAEAFF
NA | TRBJ1-2 | TRBV10-3 | NA | TGTGCCATCGGGGACCGGGACTCAGGCTACACCTTC | CAIGDRDSGYTF
few | TRBJ2-6 | TRBV2 | TRBD1 | TGTGCCAGCAGCCAGAAGGACAGGGCCAGCTCTGGGGCCAACGTCCTGACTTTC | CASSQKDRASSGANVLTF
NA | TRBJ2-1 | TRBV7-8 | TRBD2 | TGTGCCAGCAGCTTGTGGACTAGCAATGAGCAGTTCTTC | CASSLWTSNEQFF
NA | TRBJ2-7 | TRBV30 | NA | TGTGCCTGGAGTGTATCGTTAGTTTGGGAGTACTACGAGCAGTACTTC | CAWSVSLVWEYYEQYF
once | TRBJ2-1 | TRBV5-6 | TRBD1 | TGTGCCAGCAGCTTTGGGACAGGGATGGATGAGCAGTTCTTC | CASSFGTGMDEQFF